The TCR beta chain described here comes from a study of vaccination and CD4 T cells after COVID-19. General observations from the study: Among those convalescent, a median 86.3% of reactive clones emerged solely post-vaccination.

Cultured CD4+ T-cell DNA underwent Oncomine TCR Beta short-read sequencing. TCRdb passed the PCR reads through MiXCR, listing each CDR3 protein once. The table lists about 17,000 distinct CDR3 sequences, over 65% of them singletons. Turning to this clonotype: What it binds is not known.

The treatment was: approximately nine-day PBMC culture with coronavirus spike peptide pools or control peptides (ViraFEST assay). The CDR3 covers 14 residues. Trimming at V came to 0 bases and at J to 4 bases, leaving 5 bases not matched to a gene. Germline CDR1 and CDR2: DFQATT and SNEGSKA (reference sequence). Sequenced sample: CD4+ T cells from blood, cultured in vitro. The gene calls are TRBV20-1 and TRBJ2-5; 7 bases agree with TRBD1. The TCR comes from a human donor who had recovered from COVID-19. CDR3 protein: CSARDSRGLETQYF. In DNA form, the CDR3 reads TGCAGTGCTAGAGATAGCAGGGGGTTAGAGACCCAGTACTTC.